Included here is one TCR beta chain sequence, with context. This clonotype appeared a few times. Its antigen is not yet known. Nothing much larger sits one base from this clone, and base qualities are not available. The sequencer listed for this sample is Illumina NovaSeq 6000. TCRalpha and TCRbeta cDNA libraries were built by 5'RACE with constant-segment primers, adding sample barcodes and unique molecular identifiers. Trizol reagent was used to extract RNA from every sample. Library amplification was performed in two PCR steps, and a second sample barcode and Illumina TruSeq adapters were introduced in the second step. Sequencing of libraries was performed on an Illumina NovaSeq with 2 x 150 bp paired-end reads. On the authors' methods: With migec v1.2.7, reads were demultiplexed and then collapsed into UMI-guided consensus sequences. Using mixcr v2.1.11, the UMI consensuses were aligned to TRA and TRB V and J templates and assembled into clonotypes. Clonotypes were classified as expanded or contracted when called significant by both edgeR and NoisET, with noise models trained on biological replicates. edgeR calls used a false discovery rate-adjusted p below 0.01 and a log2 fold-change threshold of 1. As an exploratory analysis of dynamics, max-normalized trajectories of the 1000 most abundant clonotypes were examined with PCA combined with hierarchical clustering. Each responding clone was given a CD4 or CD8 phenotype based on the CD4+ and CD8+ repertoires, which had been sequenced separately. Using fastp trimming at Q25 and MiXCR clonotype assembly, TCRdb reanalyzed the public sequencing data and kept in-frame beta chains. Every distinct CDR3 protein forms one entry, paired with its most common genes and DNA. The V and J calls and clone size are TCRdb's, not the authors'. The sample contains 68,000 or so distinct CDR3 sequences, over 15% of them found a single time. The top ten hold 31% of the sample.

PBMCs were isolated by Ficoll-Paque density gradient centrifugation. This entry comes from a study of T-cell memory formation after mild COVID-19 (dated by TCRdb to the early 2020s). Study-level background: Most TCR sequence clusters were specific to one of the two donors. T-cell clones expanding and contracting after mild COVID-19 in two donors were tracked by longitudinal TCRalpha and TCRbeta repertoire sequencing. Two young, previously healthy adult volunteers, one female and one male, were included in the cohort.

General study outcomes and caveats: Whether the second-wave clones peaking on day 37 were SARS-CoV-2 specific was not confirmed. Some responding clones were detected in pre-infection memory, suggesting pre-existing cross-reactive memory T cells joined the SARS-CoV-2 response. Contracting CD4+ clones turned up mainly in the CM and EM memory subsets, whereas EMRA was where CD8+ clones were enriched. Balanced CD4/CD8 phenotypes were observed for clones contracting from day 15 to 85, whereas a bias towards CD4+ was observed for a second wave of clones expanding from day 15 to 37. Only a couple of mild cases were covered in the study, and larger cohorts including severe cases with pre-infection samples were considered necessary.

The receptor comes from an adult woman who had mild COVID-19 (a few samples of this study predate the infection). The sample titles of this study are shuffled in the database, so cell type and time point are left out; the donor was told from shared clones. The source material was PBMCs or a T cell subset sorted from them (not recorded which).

The CDR3 sequence is CASSGALGKYNEQFF. The nucleotides are TGTGCCAGCAGCGGAGCACTTGGGAAGTACAATGAGCAGTTCTTC. The V gene is TRBV7-6 and the J gene is TRBJ2-1; no D gene can be assigned with confidence. CDR1 SGHVS and CDR2 FNYEAQ are derived from the germline V gene. V was cut back by 5 bases and J by 4 bases, leaving a gap of 15 bases between them. Measured from the cysteine to the phenylalanine, the CDR3 is 15 residues long. This entry keeps only the CDR3 DNA: 45 bases, framed from base 1.